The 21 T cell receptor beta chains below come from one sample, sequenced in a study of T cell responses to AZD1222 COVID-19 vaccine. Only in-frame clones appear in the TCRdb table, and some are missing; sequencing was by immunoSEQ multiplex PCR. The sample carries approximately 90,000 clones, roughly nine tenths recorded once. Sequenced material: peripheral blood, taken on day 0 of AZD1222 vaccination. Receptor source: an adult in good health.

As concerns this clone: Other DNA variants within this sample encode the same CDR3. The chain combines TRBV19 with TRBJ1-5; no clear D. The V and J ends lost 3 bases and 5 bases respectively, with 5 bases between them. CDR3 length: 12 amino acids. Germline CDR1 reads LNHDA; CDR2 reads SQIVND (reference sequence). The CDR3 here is CASSIVDQPQHF. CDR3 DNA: TGTGCCAGTAGTATTGTGGATCAGCCCCAGCATTTT.

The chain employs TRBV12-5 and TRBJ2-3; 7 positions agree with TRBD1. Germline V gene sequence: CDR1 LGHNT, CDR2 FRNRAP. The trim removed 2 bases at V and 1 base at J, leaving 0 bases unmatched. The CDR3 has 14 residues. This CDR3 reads CASGLTGGTDTQYF. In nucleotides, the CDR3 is TGTGCTAGTGGTTTGACAGGGGGCACAGATACGCAGTATTTT.

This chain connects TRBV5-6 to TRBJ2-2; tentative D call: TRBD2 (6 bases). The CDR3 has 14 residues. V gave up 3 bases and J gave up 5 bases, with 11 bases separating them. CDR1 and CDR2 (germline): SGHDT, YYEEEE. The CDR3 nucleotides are TGTGCCAGCAGCTCGGGGACTGGAACCGGGGAGCTGTTTTTT. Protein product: CASSSGTGTGELFF.

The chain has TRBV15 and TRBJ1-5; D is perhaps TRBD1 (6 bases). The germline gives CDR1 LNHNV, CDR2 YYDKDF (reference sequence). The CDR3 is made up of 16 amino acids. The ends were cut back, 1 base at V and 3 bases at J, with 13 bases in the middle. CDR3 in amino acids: CATSRAPGQINQPQHF. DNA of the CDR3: TGTGCCACCAGCAGAGCCCCGGGACAAATCAATCAGCCCCAGCATTTT.

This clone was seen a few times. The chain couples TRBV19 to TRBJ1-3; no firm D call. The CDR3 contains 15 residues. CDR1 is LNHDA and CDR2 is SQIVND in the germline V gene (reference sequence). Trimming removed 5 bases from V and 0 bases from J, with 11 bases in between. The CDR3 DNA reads TGTGCCAGTAGTTTGCAGGTTTACTCTGGAAACACCATATATTTT. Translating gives CASSLQVYSGNTIYF.

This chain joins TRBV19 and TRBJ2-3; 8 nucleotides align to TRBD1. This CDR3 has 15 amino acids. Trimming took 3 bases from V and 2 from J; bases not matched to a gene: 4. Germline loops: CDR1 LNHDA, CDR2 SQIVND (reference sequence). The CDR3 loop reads CASSIRTGFTDTQYF. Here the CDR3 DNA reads TGTGCCAGTAGTATCCGGACAGGGTTCACAGATACGCAGTATTTT.

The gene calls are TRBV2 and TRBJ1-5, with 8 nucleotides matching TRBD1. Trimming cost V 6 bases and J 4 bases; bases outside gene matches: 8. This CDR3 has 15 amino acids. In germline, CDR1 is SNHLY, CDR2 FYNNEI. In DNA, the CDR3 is TGTGCCAGCAGGGCCCCAGGGGGCGGGAATCAGCCCCAGCATTTT. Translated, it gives CASRAPGGGNQPQHF.

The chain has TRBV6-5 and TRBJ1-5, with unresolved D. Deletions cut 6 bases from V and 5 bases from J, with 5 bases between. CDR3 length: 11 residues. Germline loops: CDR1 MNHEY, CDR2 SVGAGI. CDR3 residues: CASREHQPQHF. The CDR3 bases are TGTGCCAGCAGGGAGCATCAGCCCCAGCATTTT.

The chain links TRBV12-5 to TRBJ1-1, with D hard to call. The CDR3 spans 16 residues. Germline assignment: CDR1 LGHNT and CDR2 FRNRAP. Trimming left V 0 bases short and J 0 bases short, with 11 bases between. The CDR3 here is CASGLVLGPMNTEAFF. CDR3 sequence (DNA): TGTGCTAGTGGTTTGGTACTCGGGCCAATGAACACTGAAGCTTTCTTT.

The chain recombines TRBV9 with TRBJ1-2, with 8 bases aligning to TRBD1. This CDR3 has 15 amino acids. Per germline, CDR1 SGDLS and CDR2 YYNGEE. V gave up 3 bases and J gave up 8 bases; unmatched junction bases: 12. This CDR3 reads CASSAQQGGGGGYTF. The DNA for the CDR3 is TGTGCCAGCAGCGCACAACAGGGGGGAGGAGGAGGCTACACCTTC. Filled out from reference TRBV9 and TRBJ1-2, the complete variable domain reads DSGVTQTPKHLITATGQRVTLRCSPRSGDLSVYWYQQSLDQGLQFLIQYYNGEERAKGNILERFSAQQFPDLHSELNLSSLELGDSALYFCASSAQQGGGGGYTFGSGTRLTVV.

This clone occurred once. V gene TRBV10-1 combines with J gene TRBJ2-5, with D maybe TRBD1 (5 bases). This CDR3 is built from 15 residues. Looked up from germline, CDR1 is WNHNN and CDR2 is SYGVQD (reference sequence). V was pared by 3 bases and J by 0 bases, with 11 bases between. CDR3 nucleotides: TGCGCCAGCAGTGACATTGAGACAGACCAAGAGACCCAGTACTTC. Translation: CASSDIETDQETQYF.

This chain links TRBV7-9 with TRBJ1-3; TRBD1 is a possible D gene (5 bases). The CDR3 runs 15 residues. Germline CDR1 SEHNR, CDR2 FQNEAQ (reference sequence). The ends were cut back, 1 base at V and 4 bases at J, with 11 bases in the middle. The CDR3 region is CASSLDQGEGNTIYF. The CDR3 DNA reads TGTGCCAGCAGCTTAGACCAGGGAGAAGGAAACACCATATATTTT.

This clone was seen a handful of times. The CDR3 spells CAWSISRGRGGEAFF. CDR3 coding DNA: TGTGCCTGGAGCATCTCTCGGGGCCGAGGAGGTGAAGCTTTCTTT. The chain joins TRBV30 to TRBJ1-1; tentatively, D is TRBD1 (5 bases). Germline V gives CDR1 GTSNPN, CDR2 SVGIG (reference sequence). V lost 3 bases to trimming and J lost 7 bases, with 21 bases between them. The CDR3 length is 15 residues.

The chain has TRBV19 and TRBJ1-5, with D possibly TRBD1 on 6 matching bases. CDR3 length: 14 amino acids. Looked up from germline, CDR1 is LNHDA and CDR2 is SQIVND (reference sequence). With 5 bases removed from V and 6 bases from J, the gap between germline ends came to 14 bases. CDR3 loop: CASSAYRDSQPQHF. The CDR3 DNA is TGTGCCAGTAGTGCATACAGGGATAGTCAGCCCCAGCATTTT. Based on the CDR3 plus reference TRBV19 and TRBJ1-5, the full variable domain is DGGITQSPKYLFRKEGQNVTLSCEQNLNHDAMYWYRQDPGQGLRLIYYSQIVNDFQKGDIAEGYSVSREKKESFPLTVTSAQKNPTAFYLCASSAYRDSQPQHFGDGTRLSIL.

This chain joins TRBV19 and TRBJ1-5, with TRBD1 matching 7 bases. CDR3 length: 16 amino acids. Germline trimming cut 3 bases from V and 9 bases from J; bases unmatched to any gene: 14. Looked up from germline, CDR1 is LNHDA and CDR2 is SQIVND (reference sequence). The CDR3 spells CASSIATGANVAPQHF. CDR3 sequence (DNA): TGTGCCAGTAGTATCGCCACAGGGGCTAATGTCGCGCCCCAGCATTTT. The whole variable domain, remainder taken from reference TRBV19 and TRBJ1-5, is DGGITQSPKYLFRKEGQNVTLSCEQNLNHDAMYWYRQDPGQGLRLIYYSQIVNDFQKGDIAEGYSVSREKKESFPLTVTSAQKNPTAFYLCASSIATGANVAPQHFGDGTRLSIL.

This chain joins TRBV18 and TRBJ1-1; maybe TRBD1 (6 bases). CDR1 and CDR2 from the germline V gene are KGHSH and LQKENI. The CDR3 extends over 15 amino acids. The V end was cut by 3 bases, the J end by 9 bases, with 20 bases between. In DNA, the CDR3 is TGTGCCAGCTCACCTCATCCGGGACAAGTTGAACAAGCTTTCTTT. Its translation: CASSPHPGQVEQAFF.

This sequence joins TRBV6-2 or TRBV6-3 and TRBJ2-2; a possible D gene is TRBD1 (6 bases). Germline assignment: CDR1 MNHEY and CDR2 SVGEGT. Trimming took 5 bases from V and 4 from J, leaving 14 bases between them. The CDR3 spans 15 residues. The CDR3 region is CASSRQGKGTGELFF. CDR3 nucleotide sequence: TGTGCCAGCAGTCGGCAGGGGAAGGGCACCGGGGAGCTGTTTTTT.

Here the CDR3 DNA reads TGTGCCAGCAGCGCCGGGATAGCGGGCACAGATACGCAGTATTTT. Translation: CASSAGIAGTDTQYF. This chain uses TRBV9 with TRBJ2-3; D may be TRBD2 (6 bases). V was trimmed by 3 bases and J by 1 base, leaving 12 bases between them. Per the germline V gene, CDR1 is SGDLS and CDR2 is YYNGEE. The CDR3 covers 15 residues. Full variable domain (missing parts from reference TRBV9 and TRBJ2-3): DSGVTQTPKHLITATGQRVTLRCSPRSGDLSVYWYQQSLDQGLQFLIQYYNGEERAKGNILERFSAQQFPDLHSELNLSSLELGDSALYFCASSAGIAGTDTQYFGPGTRLTVL.

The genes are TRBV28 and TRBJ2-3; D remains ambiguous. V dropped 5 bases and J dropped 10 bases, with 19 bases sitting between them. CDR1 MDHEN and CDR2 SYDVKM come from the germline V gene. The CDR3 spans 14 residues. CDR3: CASSPSLGWWPQYF. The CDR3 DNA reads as TGTGCCAGCAGTCCATCTTTAGGGTGGTGGCCGCAGTATTTT.

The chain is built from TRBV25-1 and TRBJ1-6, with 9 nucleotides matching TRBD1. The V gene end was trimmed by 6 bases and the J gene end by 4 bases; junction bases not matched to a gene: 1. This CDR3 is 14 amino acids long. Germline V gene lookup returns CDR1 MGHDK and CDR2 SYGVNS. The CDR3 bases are TGTGCCAGCAGAGGGACAGGGTATAATTCACCCCTCCACTTT. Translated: CASRGTGYNSPLHF. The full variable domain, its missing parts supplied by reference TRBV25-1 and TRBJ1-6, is EADIYQTPRYLVIGTGKKITLECSQTMGHDKMYWYQQDPGMELHLIHYSYGVNSTEKGDLSSESTVSRIRTEHFPLTLESARPSHTSQYLCASRGTGYNSPLHFGNGTRLTVT.

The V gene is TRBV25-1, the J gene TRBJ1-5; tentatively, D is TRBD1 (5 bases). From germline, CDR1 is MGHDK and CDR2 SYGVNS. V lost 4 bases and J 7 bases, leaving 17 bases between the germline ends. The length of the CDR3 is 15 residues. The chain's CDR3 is CASSGGGGGNQPQHF. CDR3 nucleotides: TGTGCCAGCAGTGGGGGGGGAGGAGGGAACCAGCCCCAGCATTTT.